These 30 T cell receptor beta chains were sequenced from one sample in a study of identifying expanded T cells in peripheral blood. Libraries were prepared by immunoSEQ multiplex PCR; TCRdb keeps only in-frame clonotypes and omits some of them. This sample yields some 65,000 clones, of which over 80% are seen a single time; 15% to 20% belongs to the top ten. Sequenced sample: blood. The receptors were gathered from a person between 18 and 75 years old in good health.

V gene TRBV5-1 combines with J gene TRBJ1-2; D is perhaps TRBD1 (5 bases). CDR1 and CDR2 from the germline V gene are SGHRS and YFSETQ. V was clipped by 4 bases and J by 4 bases, with 14 bases between them. This CDR3 region has 14 residues. The CDR3 DNA is TGCGCCAGCAGCCGAGGGGCAGAGAGCTATGGCTACACCTTC. This encodes CASSRGAESYGYTF.

The V and J genes are TRBV5-4 and TRBJ2-3; 9 bases match TRBD1. V gave up 5 bases and J gave up 3 bases; unmatched junction bases: 7. Germline V gives CDR1 SGHNT, CDR2 YYREEE (reference sequence). The CDR3 totals 15 residues. The CDR3 nucleotides are TGTGCCAGCAGTTCAACAGGGGGCGCAACAGATACGCAGTATTTT. Translated, it gives CASSSTGGATDTQYF.

The genes are TRBV18 and TRBJ2-5; D is unclear. The CDR3 covers 12 residues. The germline V and J ends were trimmed by 6 bases and 5 bases, with 10 bases remaining between them. Germline values: CDR1 KGHSH, CDR2 LQKENI. Here the CDR3 reads CASSVVRETQYF. CDR3 in DNA: TGTGCCAGCTCGGTGGTGAGGGAGACCCAGTACTTC.

This chain connects TRBV4-1 to TRBJ2-4; no firm D call. Trimming took off 2 bases at V and 2 bases at J, with 10 bases between the two ends. The CDR3 runs 15 residues. Germline CDR1 reads MGHRA; CDR2 reads YSYEKL. CDR3 DNA sequence: TGCGCCAGCAGCCAAACCGCGTTGACCAAAAACATTCAGTACTTC. It is translated as CASSQTALTKNIQYF.

J is TRBJ2-1 and V is TRBV5-6, with 9 bases aligning to TRBD1. After removal of 3 bases from V and 5 bases from J, the junction contained 9 bases not matched to a gene. This CDR3 is built from 16 residues. Germline CDR1 reads SGHDT; CDR2 reads YYEEEE. CDR3: CASSSFGQGWNNEQFF. CDR3 nucleotides: TGTGCCAGCAGCTCCTTCGGACAGGGGTGGAACAATGAGCAGTTCTTC.

The V call is TRBV27, the J call TRBJ2-7; 7 bases agree with TRBD1. V shed 8 bases and J 5 bases; nucleotides not matched to a gene: 12. CDR3 size: 14 residues. Germline V CDR1 and CDR2: MNHEY, SMNVEV (reference sequence). This CDR3 reads CASGQTGLDDEQYF. The CDR3 DNA reads TGTGCCAGCGGCCAGACAGGGCTTGACGACGAGCAGTACTTC.

This clone has just one count. The chain joins TRBV30 to TRBJ1-3; D unclear. This CDR3 region has 17 residues. The ends were cut back, 2 bases at V and 2 bases at J, with 19 bases in the middle. Germline CDR1 GTSNPN, CDR2 SVGIG (reference sequence). The CDR3 DNA sequence: TGTGCCTGGAGTAGTTTCCAAGGAAGAGGGACTGGAAACACCATATATTTT. Its protein product is CAWSSFQGRGTGNTIYF.

The rearrangement uses TRBV6-5 and TRBJ1-4; possibly TRBD1 for D (6 bases). V lost 5 bases and J lost 7, with 14 bases in between. This CDR3 is built from 14 residues. Germline V gives CDR1 MNHEY, CDR2 SVGAGI. CDR3: CASSRGTSTEKLFF. CDR3 nucleotides: TGTGCCAGCAGTCGAGGGACAAGCACTGAAAAACTGTTTTTT.

V gene TRBV29-1 combines with J gene TRBJ2-7; perhaps TRBD1 as D (7 bases). Germline loops: CDR1 SQVTM, CDR2 ANQGSEA. The V end lost 6 bases, the J end lost 2 bases, and 17 bases lay between the germline ends. This CDR3 comprises 14 residues. This CDR3 reads CSVAQGRSPYEQYF. CDR3 DNA: TGCAGCGTGGCACAGGGGAGGTCCCCCTACGAGCAGTACTTC.

This chain uses TRBV5-8 with TRBJ2-3, with unresolved D. Germline CDR1 SGHTS, CDR2 YDEGEE. Trimming took 4 bases from V and 0 from J, leaving 9 bases between them. The CDR3 runs 14 residues. The CDR3 bases are TGTGCCAGCAGCCTCAGTTTTAGCACAGATACGCAGTATTTT. Protein sequence: CASSLSFSTDTQYF.

The rearrangement joins TRBV4-3 to TRBJ1-1; D may be TRBD1 (6 bases). This CDR3 contains 14 residues. Germline CDR1 is LGHNA and CDR2 is YSLEER. Trimming took 0 bases from V and 11 from J, leaving 16 bases between them. For the CDR3, the DNA is TGCGCCAGCAGCCAAGATGAGGTAGGGGGACGTGCTTTCTTT. It codes for CASSQDEVGGRAFF.

The chain combines TRBV2 with TRBJ2-2, with D perhaps matching TRBD1 (6 bases). CDR3 size: 14 residues. CDR1 is SNHLY, CDR2 FYNNEI, per germline. Trimming pared 7 bases from V and 4 bases from J, leaving 13 bases between. The CDR3: CASKDQGPTGELFF. CDR3 coding DNA: TGTGCCAGCAAGGATCAGGGGCCCACCGGGGAGCTGTTTTTT.

This clone was counted many times. This chain links TRBV5-4 with TRBJ1-1, with 7 bases that match TRBD1. Germline assignment: CDR1 SGHNT and CDR2 YYREEE (reference sequence). Trimming took 7 bases from V and 12 from J; bases not matched to a gene: 15. This CDR3 has 13 residues. The CDR3 DNA reads as TGTGCCAGCCTTGACAGGGCTGGTATGACGACTTTCTTT. It is translated as CASLDRAGMTTFF.

The chain couples TRBV12-5 to TRBJ1-1, with 8 bases matching TRBD1. V gave up 1 base and J gave up 6 bases; unmatched junction bases: 4. Germline loops: CDR1 LGHNT, CDR2 FRNRAP. The CDR3 is made up of 14 amino acids. CDR3 bases: TGTGCTAGTGGTTTGGGGGACAGGCTTGCTGAAGCTTTCTTT. This gives the protein CASGLGDRLAEAFF.

J is TRBJ1-6 and V is TRBV5-1; D is possibly TRBD1 (5 bases). CDR1 SGHRS and CDR2 YFSETQ come from the germline V gene. The CDR3 runs 19 residues. V was pared by 3 bases and J by 0 bases, with 19 bases between. The CDR3 DNA reads as TGCGCCAGCAGCTCCCGCTCCGGGACCCGAAGCTCCTATAATTCACCCCTCCACTTT. Translated, it gives CASSSRSGTRSSYNSPLHF. Full variable domain (rest looked up from reference TRBV5-1 and TRBJ1-6): KAGVTQTPRYLIKTRGQQVTLSCSPISGHRSVSWYQQTPGQGLQFLFEYFSETQRNKGNFPGRFSGRQFSNSRSEMNVSTLELGDSALYLCASSSRSGTRSSYNSPLHFGNGTRLTVT.

The rearrangement uses TRBV2 and TRBJ1-2; D is perhaps TRBD1 (5 bases). Trimming pared 3 bases from V and 2 bases from J, leaving 13 bases between. CDR1 is SNHLY, CDR2 FYNNEI, per germline. The CDR3 covers 15 residues. This CDR3 is CASSDPTVGNYGYTF. CDR3 nucleotide sequence: TGTGCCAGCAGTGACCCGACAGTGGGAAACTATGGCTACACCTTC.

This chain connects TRBV11-3 to TRBJ2-2; 10 bases map to TRBD2. CDR1 is SGHNT and CDR2 is YENEEA in the germline V gene. With 6 bases clipped from V and 0 bases from J, the junction kept 7 bases outside the gene matches. The CDR3 length is 17 residues. This chain's CDR3 is CASRRTSGTANTGELFF. In DNA, the CDR3 is TGTGCCAGCAGACGAACTAGCGGGACGGCGAACACCGGGGAGCTGTTTTTT.

The J gene is TRBJ2-7, the V gene TRBV18; no reliable D call. Trimming left V 1 base short and J 5 bases short, with 9 bases between. The CDR3 totals 13 residues. Germline lookup yields CDR1 KGHSH and CDR2 LQKENI. CDR3 in amino acids: CASSPLPSNEQYF. The CDR3 coding sequence is TGTGCCAGCTCACCACTCCCTAGTAACGAGCAGTACTTC.

This clone has only a few counts. The rearrangement joins TRBV7-8 to TRBJ1-3; no reliable D call. The CDR3 has 12 amino acids. Germline V gene sequence: CDR1 SGHVS, CDR2 FQNEAQ. V was clipped by 5 bases and J by 0 bases, with 2 bases between them. This CDR3 is CASSPSGNTIYF. CDR3 coding DNA: TGTGCCAGCAGCCCCTCTGGAAACACCATATATTTT.

The chain carries TRBV10-1 and TRBJ1-3; D not certain. Trimming shortened V by 0 bases and J by 4 bases, and 7 bases separated the two germline ends. Germline CDR1 WNHNN, CDR2 SYGVQD (reference sequence). This CDR3 has 14 residues. This CDR3 is CASSESVRGNTIYF. The CDR3 DNA reads TGCGCCAGCAGTGAGTCTGTTCGAGGAAACACCATATATTTT.

CDR3 in amino acids: CASSLFRVSDEQYV. For the CDR3, the DNA is TGTGCCAGCAGCTTGTTCCGGGTTTCCGACGAGCAGTACGTC. The rearrangement joins TRBV5-5 to TRBJ2-7; D gene unclear. CDR3 size: 14 residues. Germline-derived CDR1 and CDR2 are SGHKS and YYEKEE (reference sequence). V was pared by 1 base and J by 5 bases, with 13 bases between.

This chain joins TRBV5-1 and TRBJ2-3, with 8 bases aligning to TRBD1. The germline CDR1 and CDR2 sequences are SGHRS and YFSETQ. Losses at the gene ends were 3 bases for V and 2 bases for J; bases not matched to a gene: 8. The CDR3 covers 16 residues. In DNA form, the CDR3 reads TGCGCCAGCAGCTCTCGAGACAGGGGTGTCACAGATACGCAGTATTTT. Translated: CASSSRDRGVTDTQYF.

A few counts support this clone. The V gene is TRBV10-3, the J gene TRBJ2-7; D tentatively reads TRBD1 or TRBD2 (6 bases each). CDR3 size: 18 residues. V lost 3 bases and J lost 7, with 28 bases in between. CDR1 and CDR2 (germline): ENHRY, SYGVKD. The CDR3 sequence: CAISEGGLARLGRGEQYF. DNA for the CDR3: TGTGCCATCAGTGAAGGGGGACTCGCCAGGCTAGGACGGGGAGAGCAGTACTTC.

This chain connects TRBV7-9 to TRBJ2-6; D is unclear. V was clipped by 5 bases and J by 3 bases, with 14 bases between them. The CDR3 sequence is 16 residues long. Germline CDR1 SEHNR, CDR2 FQNEAQ (reference sequence). The CDR3 protein is CASSPNRVLGANVLTF. The CDR3, as DNA: TGTGCCAGCAGCCCTAACAGAGTCCTTGGGGCCAACGTCCTGACTTTC.

The CDR3 is CAWNPEGGEQYF. As DNA, the CDR3 is TGTGCCTGGAACCCGGAGGGAGGCGAGCAGTACTTC. This chain links TRBV30 with TRBJ2-7, with D tentatively TRBD2 (6 bases). V was pared by 4 bases and J by 6 bases, with 13 bases between. The CDR3 has 12 amino acids. CDR1 and CDR2 (germline): GTSNPN, SVGIG (reference sequence).

The rearrangement links TRBV7-9 to TRBJ2-1; 8 bases line up with TRBD2. Germline CDR1 is SEHNR and CDR2 is FQNEAQ (reference sequence). This CDR3 contains 16 residues. V shed 4 bases, J shed 0 bases, and the junction held 5 bases outside the gene matches. The CDR3 nucleotides are TGTGCCAGCAGCTCCGCTAGCGGGCGCTCCTACAATGAGCAGTTCTTC. The encoded protein is CASSSASGRSYNEQFF. Drawing the rest from reference TRBV7-9 and TRBJ2-1, the complete variable domain is DTGVSQNPRHKITKRGQNVTFRCDPISEHNRLYWYRQTLGQGPEFLTYFQNEAQLEKSRLLSDRFSAERPKGSFSTLEIQRTEQGDSAMYLCASSSASGRSYNEQFFGPGTRLTVL.

This chain connects TRBV15 to TRBJ2-7; tentative D call: TRBD2 (6 bases). V lost 0 bases to trimming and J lost 5 bases, with 8 bases between them. Germline V gene lookup returns CDR1 LNHNV and CDR2 YYDKDF (reference sequence). The CDR3 consists of 13 residues. Here the CDR3 DNA reads TGTGCCACCAGCAGAGATTGGAGGGACGAGCAGTACTTC. Amino acid sequence: CATSRDWRDEQYF.

V usage is TRBV6-1 and J usage is TRBJ1-2; D is unresolved. Trimming took off 4 bases at V and 1 base at J, with 13 bases between the two ends. This CDR3 contains 15 residues. Germline CDR1 and CDR2: MNHNS and SASEGT. The CDR3: CASSVLAENNYGYTF. The CDR3 DNA sequence: TGTGCCAGCAGTGTCCTGGCAGAAAATAACTATGGCTACACCTTC.

The rearrangement joins TRBV11-3 to TRBJ1-4; D is perhaps TRBD1 (5 bases). V shed 4 bases and J shed 7 bases, with 7 bases lying between them. The CDR3 has 12 residues. Germline V gene data show CDR1 as SGHNT and CDR2 as YENEEA. The CDR3 loop is CASSYTGEKLFF. CDR3 coding DNA: TGTGCCAGCAGCTACACAGGTGAAAAACTGTTTTTT.

The chain couples TRBV15 to TRBJ2-1; TRBD2 matches 10 bases. V shed 5 bases, J shed 6 bases, and the junction held 4 bases outside the gene matches. This CDR3 has 14 residues. Germline V gene lookup returns CDR1 LNHNV and CDR2 YYDKDF (reference sequence). The CDR3 region has the DNA TGTGCCACCAGCGCCCAGCGGGGGGGCAATGAGCAGTTCTTC. This gives the protein CATSAQRGGNEQFF.